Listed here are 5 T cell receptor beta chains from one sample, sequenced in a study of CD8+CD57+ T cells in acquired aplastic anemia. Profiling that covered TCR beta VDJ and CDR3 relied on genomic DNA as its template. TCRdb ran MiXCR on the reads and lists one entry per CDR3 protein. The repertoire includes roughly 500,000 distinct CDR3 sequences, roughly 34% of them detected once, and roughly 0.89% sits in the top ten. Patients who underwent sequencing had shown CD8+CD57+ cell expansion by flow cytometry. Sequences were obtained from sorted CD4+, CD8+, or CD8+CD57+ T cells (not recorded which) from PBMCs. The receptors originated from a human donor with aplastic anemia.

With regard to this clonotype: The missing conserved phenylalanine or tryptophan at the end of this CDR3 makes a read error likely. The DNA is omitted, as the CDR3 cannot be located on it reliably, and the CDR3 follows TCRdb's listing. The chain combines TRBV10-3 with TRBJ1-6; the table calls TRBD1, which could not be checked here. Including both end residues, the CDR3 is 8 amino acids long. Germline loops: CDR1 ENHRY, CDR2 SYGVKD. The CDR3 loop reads CAISSDRA.

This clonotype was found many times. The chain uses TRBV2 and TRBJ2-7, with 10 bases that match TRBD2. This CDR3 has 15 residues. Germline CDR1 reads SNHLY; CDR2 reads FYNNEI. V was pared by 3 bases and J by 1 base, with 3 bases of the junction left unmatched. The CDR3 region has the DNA TGTGCCAGCAGTGAGGAGCGGGGGGGATCCTACGAGCAGTACTTC. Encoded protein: CASSEERGGSYEQYF.

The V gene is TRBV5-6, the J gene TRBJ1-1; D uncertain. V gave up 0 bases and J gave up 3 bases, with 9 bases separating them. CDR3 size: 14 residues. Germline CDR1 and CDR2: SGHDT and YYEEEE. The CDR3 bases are TGTGCCAGCAGCTTGGGTTTACGGGACACTGAAGCTTTCTTT. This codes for CASSLGLRDTEAFF.

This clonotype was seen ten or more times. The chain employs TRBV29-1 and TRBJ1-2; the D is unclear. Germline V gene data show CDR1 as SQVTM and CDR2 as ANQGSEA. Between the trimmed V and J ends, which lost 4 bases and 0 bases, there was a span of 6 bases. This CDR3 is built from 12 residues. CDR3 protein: CSVVRSNYGYTF. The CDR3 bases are TGCAGCGTTGTGAGGTCTAACTATGGCTACACCTTC.

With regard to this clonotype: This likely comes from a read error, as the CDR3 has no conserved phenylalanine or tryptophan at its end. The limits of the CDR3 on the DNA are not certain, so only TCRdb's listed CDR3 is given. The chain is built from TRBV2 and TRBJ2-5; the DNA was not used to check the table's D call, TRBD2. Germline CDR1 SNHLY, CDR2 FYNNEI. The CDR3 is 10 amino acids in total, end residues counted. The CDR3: CASSEETAVL.